These 7 T cell receptor beta chains were all obtained from the same sample, sequenced in a study of blood T cell repertoires in COVID-19. Assay used: immunoSEQ multiplex PCR; TCRdb lists only in-frame clones, some missing. The data contain approximately 120,000 clones, around 81% of them singletons. Sequencing was done on a sample of peripheral blood. These receptor sequences come from a woman between 45 and 60 years old with acute or convalescent COVID-19.

The DNA of the CDR3 is TGTGCCAGCAGCCAACAGGGGAGGGCTAGGCCCCAGCATTTT. It specifies CASSQQGRARPQHF. The V gene is TRBV3-1 (or the pseudogene TRBV3-2), the J gene TRBJ1-5; D might be TRBD1 (6 bases). Germline lookup yields CDR1 LGHDT and CDR2 YNNKEL (reference sequence). Trimming left V 2 bases short and J 9 bases short, with 14 bases between. This CDR3 is built from 14 residues.

The genes are TRBV3-1 (or the pseudogene TRBV3-2) and TRBJ2-7, with 7 bases matching TRBD2. The CDR3 runs to 17 residues. V lost 0 bases, J lost 3 bases, and 11 bases stayed unmatched. Germline V gene sequence: CDR1 LGHDT, CDR2 YNNKEL (reference sequence). The CDR3 DNA is TGTGCCAGCAGCCAAGATCGGGCGACTAGCTCGGGCTACGAGCAGTACTTC. As protein: CASSQDRATSSGYEQYF.

This clone was seen only a few times. This sequence joins TRBV4-1 and TRBJ1-3; 12 bases are shared with TRBD1. Germline V gene data show CDR1 as MGHRA and CDR2 as YSYEKL. CDR3 length: 19 residues. V gave up 2 bases and J gave up 0 bases; unmatched junction bases: 8. In DNA, the CDR3 is TGCGCCAGCAGCCAACAACGGGACAGGGGGCCGAGCTCTGGAAACACCATATATTTT. Translated, it gives CASSQQRDRGPSSGNTIYF.

The CDR3 region is CASSFVGGTEAFF. The CDR3 region has the DNA TGTGCCAGCAGCTTCGTGGGGGGCACTGAAGCTTTCTTT. The rearrangement links TRBV11-3 to TRBJ1-1; perhaps TRBD1 as D (5 bases). Germline CDR1 is SGHNT and CDR2 is YENEEA. V lost 3 bases and J 4 bases, leaving 9 bases between the germline ends. The CDR3 is 13 amino acids. Filled out from reference TRBV11-3 and TRBJ1-1, the complete variable domain reads EAGVVQSPRYKIIEKKQPVAFWCNPISGHNTLYWYLQNLGQGPELLIRYENEEAVDDSQLPKDRFSAERLKGVDSTLKIQPAELGDSAVYLCASSFVGGTEAFFGQGTRLTVV.

The chain is built from TRBV7-9 and TRBJ1-2, with 8 bases fitting TRBD1. Germline V CDR1 and CDR2: SEHNR, FQNEAQ (reference sequence). V was clipped by 5 bases and J by 9 bases; unmatched bases: 5. The CDR3 is made up of 12 amino acids. DNA of the CDR3: TGTGCCAGCAGCGAGACAGGGGCACGCTACACCTTC. Amino acid sequence: CASSETGARYTF. Filled out from reference TRBV7-9 and TRBJ1-2, the complete variable domain reads DTGVSQNPRHKITKRGQNVTFRCDPISEHNRLYWYRQTLGQGPEFLTYFQNEAQLEKSRLLSDRFSAERPKGSFSTLEIQRTEQGDSAMYLCASSETGARYTFGSGTRLTVV.

The chain couples TRBV5-4 to TRBJ2-3; 8 nucleotides match TRBD2. The CDR3 length is 14 residues. V lost 3 bases and J lost 3; bases outside the gene matches: 3. Germline V gives CDR1 SGHNT, CDR2 YYREEE (reference sequence). CDR3 residues: CASSSGLVTDTQYF. As DNA, the CDR3 is TGTGCCAGCAGCTCGGGACTAGTTACAGATACGCAGTATTTT.

V is TRBV18 and J is TRBJ1-2, with 7 nucleotides matching TRBD1. The CDR3 is made up of 14 amino acids. The V segment lost 3 bases and the J segment 8 bases; nucleotides outside the gene matches: 9. In germline, CDR1 is KGHSH, CDR2 LQKENI. DNA of the CDR3: TGTGCCAGCTCACCCCCGGACAGGTTGCAGGGCTACACCTTC. Translating gives CASSPPDRLQGYTF.